The entry below describes one TCR beta chain. The antigen remains unidentified. V was clipped by 7 bases and J by 4 bases, with 20 bases between them. CDR3 length equals 15 residues. From germline, CDR1 is SGHDN and CDR2 FVKESK. The template, approximately 500 ng total RNA, yielded TCR beta cDNA made with a constant-region primer. Libraries covering TCR beta were generated through three nested multiplex PCR rounds (using a slightly modified ARM-PCR). Use of TRBV1-TRBV30 forward primers with a C-beta reverse primer characterized the first two PCR rounds, which lasted approximately 11 cycles each. TCRdb called the multiplex PCR reads again in MiXCR, with one record for every CDR3 protein. Seen here are 90,000 to 140,000 distinct CDR3 sequences, roughly 80% observed once, and the top ten hold approximately 18%. The study co-extracted DNA and RNA from around 20-30 mg of unsorted bulk tissue. This sample stems from a study of tumor-infiltrating lymphocytes in primary liver carcinoma.

Study observations and caveats: With p = 0.039, the top-250-clone fraction in tumors significantly exceeded that in blood.

The sequence was obtained from a man aged 35 to 55 with primary liver carcinoma and hepatitis B virus infection. The sequenced sample consisted of liver tumor tissue from sampling region 3. Subset here: tumor region T3, left-lateral pole. The chain is built from TRBV14 and TRBJ2-7, with D perhaps TRBD1 or TRBD2 (5 bases each). CDR3 amino acids: CASISSGRKLYEQYF. The CDR3 DNA is TGTGCCAGCATCTCCTCGGGACGGAAACTATACGAGCAGTACTTC.